The 6 T cell receptor beta chains presented below share a single source sample, sequenced in a study of CD8+CD57+ T cells in acquired aplastic anemia. Genomic DNA templated the TCR beta VDJ and CDR3 profiling. A single record per CDR3 protein comes from TCRdb applying MiXCR to the reads. The sample carries about 160,000 distinct CDR3 sequences, more than 45% recorded once. Patients selected for sequencing had displayed CD8+CD57+ cell expansion by flow cytometry. Sequencing was performed on sorted CD4+, CD8+, or CD8+CD57+ T cells (not recorded which) from PBMCs. The origin of the receptors is a human donor with aplastic anemia.

This clonotype was seen at least ten times. The genes are TRBV7-2 and TRBJ2-3; perhaps TRBD2 as D (5 bases). CDR1 is SGHTA, CDR2 FQGNSA, per germline. CDR3 size: 18 residues. V gave up 3 bases and J gave up 3 bases, with 22 bases separating them. The CDR3 loop is CASSLSASPNGRTDTQYF. CDR3 nucleotide sequence: TGTGCCAGCAGCTTGAGCGCTAGCCCGAACGGACGGACAGATACGCAGTATTTT.

Concerning this clonotype: This sequence may be a read error, since a much larger clone differs from it by one base. The conserved phenylalanine or tryptophan is not found at the CDR3 terminus, so this likely reflects a read error. The gene calls are TRBV5-1 and TRBJ2-7; D is perhaps TRBD2 (5 bases). CDR1 is SGHRS and CDR2 is YFSETQ in the germline V gene. The CDR3 runs to 13 residues. The CDR3 DNA follows: TGCGCCAGCAGGTTGGAGGCTCCGGACGAGCAGTACTTA. This encodes CASRLEAPDEQYL.

This clonotype showed up many times. J is TRBJ1-6 and V is TRBV6-1; D call uncertain. This CDR3 has 15 residues. Germline V gives CDR1 MNHNS, CDR2 SASEGT. Trimming shortened V by 1 base and J by 7 bases, and 11 bases separated the two germline ends. CDR3 region: CASSEGFGGNSPLHF. CDR3 DNA: TGTGCCAGCAGTGAAGGGTTCGGAGGGAATTCACCCCTCCACTTT.

J is TRBJ2-7 and V is TRBV5-6; 7 bases are a match to TRBD2. The V segment lost 4 bases and the J segment 3 bases; nucleotides outside the gene matches: 7. The CDR3 contains 14 residues. Germline CDR1 reads SGHDT; CDR2 reads YYEEEE. In nucleotides, the CDR3 is TGTGCCAGCAGCATTAGCGGGCAGAGCTACGAGCAGTACTTC. Protein product: CASSISGQSYEQYF.

The V gene is TRBV24-1, the J gene TRBJ2-1; 10 bases fit TRBD2. The CDR3 contains 15 residues. CDR1 is KGHDR, CDR2 SFDVKD, per germline. The J segment lost 5 bases and the V segment lost 0 bases, leaving 0 bases of the junction unmatched. In DNA form, the CDR3 reads TGTGCCACCAGTGATTTGCTAGCGGGAGACAATGAGCAGTTCTTC. The encoded protein is CATSDLLAGDNEQFF.

The V and J genes are TRBV9 and TRBJ1-2; D is unresolved. CDR3 length equals 12 residues. V was trimmed by 3 bases and J by 4 bases, leaving 7 bases between them. Germline assignment: CDR1 SGDLS and CDR2 YYNGEE. The CDR3 loop reads CASSAPSYGYTF. DNA of the CDR3: TGTGCCAGCAGCGCACCGAGCTATGGCTACACCTTC.